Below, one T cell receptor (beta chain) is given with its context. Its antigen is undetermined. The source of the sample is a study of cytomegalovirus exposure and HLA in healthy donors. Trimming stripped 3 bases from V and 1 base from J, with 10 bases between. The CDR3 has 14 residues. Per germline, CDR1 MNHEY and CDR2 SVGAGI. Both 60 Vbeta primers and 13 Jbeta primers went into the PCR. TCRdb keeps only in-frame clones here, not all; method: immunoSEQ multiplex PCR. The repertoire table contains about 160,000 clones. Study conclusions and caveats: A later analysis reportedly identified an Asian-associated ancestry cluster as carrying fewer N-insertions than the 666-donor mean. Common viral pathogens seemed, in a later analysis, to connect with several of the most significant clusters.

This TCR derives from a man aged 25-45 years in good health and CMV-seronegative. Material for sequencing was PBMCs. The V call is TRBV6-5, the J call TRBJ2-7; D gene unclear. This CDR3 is CASSYQVYSYEQYF. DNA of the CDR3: TGTGCCAGCAGTTATCAGGTTTATTCCTACGAGCAGTACTTC.